This T cell receptor beta chain was retrieved from a study of shared clonotypes between healthy human individuals. The method was immunoSEQ multiplex PCR; TCRdb's version includes in-frame clones alone and lacks a portion of them. The sample yields about 1.5 million clones, approximately 96% seen once. What was sequenced was naive CD4+ T cells sorted from blood. The subset denotes: CD45RA+ positively selected. The source is a man aged 30 to 39 in good health.

CDR3 residues: CASSWGLQETQYF. In DNA, the CDR3 is TGCGCCAGCAGCTGGGGACTACAAGAGACCCAGTACTTC. The chain employs TRBV5-1 and TRBJ2-5; 7 bases fit TRBD2. The V gene end was trimmed by 3 bases and the J gene end by 2 bases; junction bases not matched to a gene: 1. Germline V gives CDR1 SGHRS, CDR2 YFSETQ. The CDR3 contains 13 residues.